The rows below give T cell receptor beta chains drawn from one sample of a study of human T cells and chemical hapten exposure. TCRdb independently ran MiXCR on the RACE reads; one entry per CDR3 protein. The data hold tens of thousands of distinct CDR3 sequences, with 6.5% to 9% observed a single time. The source material was whole blood. These receptors originate from a human donor in good health. Some clones in this sample may be carry-over from other donors' samples. Both conserved end residues are part of each CDR3. The order of the fields is J gene, V gene, clone size, CDR3 protein. Clone size appears in some rows only: once, few, many, or a class for an expanded clone.

J: TRBJ2-4; V: TRBV11-2; size: many; CDR3: CASSLVGQTKNIQYF
J: TRBJ2-7; V: TRBV9; size: many; CDR3: CASSLRPGAGYEQYF
J: TRBJ2-7; V: TRBV20-1; size: -; CDR3: CSARVPAGGTREQYF
J: TRBJ1-2; V: TRBV2; size: -; CDR3: CASSRGAGYTF
J: TRBJ2-3; V: TRBV14; size: medium-sized; CDR3: CASSQDHVTDTQYF
J: TRBJ2-7; V: TRBV4-2; size: -; CDR3: CANSQGEGFYEQYF
J: TRBJ1-6; V: TRBV30; size: -; CDR3: CAWKGYNSPLHF
J: TRBJ1-2; V: TRBV5-6; size: many; CDR3: CASSGYGYTF
J: TRBJ2-3; V: TRBV5-1; size: few; CDR3: CASSFIRAGTDTQYF
J: TRBJ2-1; V: TRBV11-2; size: few; CDR3: CASSRQLAGGTYNEQFF
J: TRBJ2-1; V: TRBV5-1; size: few; CDR3: CASSLGGTSGRSSYNEQFF
J: TRBJ2-1; V: TRBV27; size: medium-sized; CDR3: CASGIGTVNEQFF
J: TRBJ2-7; V: TRBV3-1; size: many; CDR3: CASRFTGTGRLGATYEQYF
J: TRBJ1-6; V: TRBV12-3/TRBV12-4; size: few; CDR3: CASSLGTINNSPLHF
J: TRBJ2-7; V: TRBV29-1; size: few; CDR3: CSVGQGGNEQYF
J: TRBJ2-7; V: TRBV27; size: many; CDR3: CASSPGHFYEQYF
J: TRBJ2-7; V: TRBV29-1; size: many; CDR3: CSVVEETGSYEQYF
J: TRBJ2-2; V: TRBV20-1; size: -; CDR3: CSASPSVHTGELFF
J: TRBJ1-6; V: TRBV5-1; size: many; CDR3: CASKAGRGPLHF